These T cell receptor beta chains were read from a single sample in a study of radiation and T cells in renal cell carcinoma. Sequencing used immunoSEQ multiplex PCR; TCRdb keeps in-frame clones, though not all of them. The repertoire consists of 100,000 to 150,000 clones, with around nine tenths occurring once and the leading ten covering about 5%. This material consisted of blood, taken from a patient whose treatment included radiotherapy and nephrectomy. These receptor sequences come from a woman between 65 and 79 years old with renal cell carcinoma. Both conserved end residues are part of each CDR3. Fields, in order: clone size, D gene, V gene, J gene, CDR3 DNA, CDR3 protein. A D gene is named only where the DNA matches it firmly. Expanded clones are given a class, and other clones once, few, many or no size at all.

>once|TRBD1|TRBV11-3|TRBJ2-7
TGTGCCAGCAGCTCAGCACAGGGGTACTTTGGCGAGCAGTACTTC
CASSSAQGYFGEQYF
>.|TRBD1|TRBV5-4|TRBJ2-7
TGTGCCAGCAGCTTGGAGACAGGGGACTACGAGCAGTACTTC
CASSLETGDYEQYF
>few|TRBD1|TRBV7-9|TRBJ2-1
TGTGCCAGCAGCCTACCGTGGCGGCAGGGGGTGTCCAATGAGCAGTTCTTC
CASSLPWRQGVSNEQFF
>.|TRBD1|TRBV15|TRBJ1-2
TGTGCCACCAGCGGGGGACAGGGGACAGCCTATGGCTACACCTTC
CATSGGQGTAYGYTF
>.|.|TRBV5-1|TRBJ2-1
TGCGCCAGCAGCCAGGCCGCGGCGACCTACAATGAGCAGTTCTTC
CASSQAAATYNEQFF
>.|.|TRBV11-2|TRBJ1-2
TGTGCCAGCAGCCTTCCAACCCTCTATGGCTACACCTTC
CASSLPTLYGYTF
>.|.|TRBV11-2|TRBJ1-2
TGTGCGGTCGGCCAGGGTGCGAACTATGGCTACACCTTC
CAVGQGANYGYTF
>.|.|TRBV7-3|TRBJ2-1
TGTGCCAGCAGCGGGGGGTTTCACTACAATGAGCAGTTCTTC
CASSGGFHYNEQFF
>.|TRBD2|TRBV11-3|TRBJ2-1
TGTGCCAGCAGCTTAACTAGCGGGGGGGCGTCTGAGCAGTTCTTC
CASSLTSGGASEQFF
>.|.|TRBV5-6|TRBJ1-6
TGTGCCAGCAGCTTGGGGGCCCTGACTTCACCCCTCCACTTT
CASSLGALTSPLHF
>.|TRBD1|TRBV27|TRBJ1-2
TGTGCCAGCAGCCGGACAGGGTGGGGCTACACCTTC
CASSRTGWGYTF
>.|.|TRBV7-2|TRBJ2-7
TGTGCCAGCAGCTTATATAAGGGGATCTCCTACGAGCAGTACTTC
CASSLYKGISYEQYF
>once|TRBD1|TRBV18|TRBJ2-3
TGTGCCAGCTCACTACAGGGGATGGTTAGCACAGATACGCAGTATTTT
CASSLQGMVSTDTQYF
>.|TRBD2|TRBV4-3|TRBJ2-2
TGCGCCAGCAGCCAAGATAGAAAACGCGGGGGGGCCGGGGAGCTGTTTTTT
CASSQDRKRGGAGELFF
>once|.|TRBV28|TRBJ1-5
TGTGCCAGCAGTTTAACGGGGACGCCCCAGCATTTT
CASSLTGTPQHF
>once|.|TRBV5-1|TRBJ2-2
TGCGCCAGCAGCCGTAACCGTGGAGACACCGGGGAGCTGTTTTTT
CASSRNRGDTGELFF
>.|.|TRBV28|TRBJ2-6
TGTGCCAGCAGTTTATTGGGCTCTGGGGCCAACGTCCTGACTTTC
CASSLLGSGANVLTF
>.|.|TRBV19|TRBJ1-1
TGTGCCAGTAGGGTGGGAGGGCAAATGAACACTGAAGCTTTCTTT
CASRVGGQMNTEAFF
>once|.|TRBV28|TRBJ1-2
TGTGCCAGCAGCCTGACAGGAAACTATGGCTACACCTTC
CASSLTGNYGYTF
>.|.|TRBV11-3|TRBJ1-1
TGTGCCAGCAGCTTTTCGGAGAACACTGAAGCTTTCTTT
CASSFSENTEAFF
>.|TRBD1|TRBV6-4|TRBJ1-6
TGTGCCAGCAGCGACCAGGGGGCCCTCGATGCCACCTCAAATTCACCCCTCCACTTT
CASSDQGALDATSNSPLHF
>.|.|TRBV2|TRBJ1-1
TGTGCCAGCAGCCGACTCGCGGGGAACACTGAAGCTTTCTTT
CASSRLAGNTEAFF
>few|.|TRBV30|TRBJ1-1
TGTGCCTGGAAGGCTTACACGAACACTGAAGCTTTCTTT
CAWKAYTNTEAFF
>.|TRBD1|TRBV27|TRBJ1-2
TGTGCCAGCCGGGACAGGAGCTATGGCTACACCTTC
CASRDRSYGYTF
>.|TRBD1|TRBV5-1|TRBJ2-1
TGCGCCAGCAGCTTGGAAGGGGGCGCCTACAATGAGCAGTTCTTC
CASSLEGGAYNEQFF
>.|.|TRBV18|TRBJ1-1
TGTGCCAGCTCACCACCGGGTAACACTGAAGCTTTCTTT
CASSPPGNTEAFF
>few|.|TRBV5-1|TRBJ1-1
TGCGCCAGCAGCGAGGTGGGGAACACTGAAGCTTTCTTT
CASSEVGNTEAFF
>.|TRBD1|TRBV2|TRBJ1-2
TGTGCCAGCACCGACGGAGGACAGGGGGAAAGGGGCTACACCTTC
CASTDGGQGERGYTF
>.|TRBD1|TRBV5-6|TRBJ2-7
TGTGCCAGCAGCCCCGGGACAGGGGCTGGATACGAGCAGTACTTC
CASSPGTGAGYEQYF
>.|.|TRBV5-1|TRBJ2-1
TGCGCCAGCAGCTTGGGGACAAACAATGAGCAGTTCTTC
CASSLGTNNEQFF
>once|.|TRBV19|TRBJ1-1
TGTGCCAGTAGCTCCAGGGAGAGGGGCGCTGAAGCTTTCTTT
CASSSRERGAEAFF
>.|TRBD1|TRBV5-1|TRBJ2-7
TGCGCCAGCAGCCCCGGACAGGGGCTGTCCTACGAGCAGTACTTC
CASSPGQGLSYEQYF
>.|.|TRBV6-1|TRBJ1-1
TGTGCCAGCAGCAACCGGAGGGGAGCTTTCTTT
CASSNRRGAFF
>.|.|TRBV14|TRBJ2-7
TGTGCCAGCAGCCAAGAGGGTGAACAGGGTGCCTACGAGCAGTACTTC
CASSQEGEQGAYEQYF
>.|.|TRBV6-5|TRBJ1-1
TGTGCCAGCAGTTTCCTCGGGGGCACTGAAGCTTTCTTT
CASSFLGGTEAFF
>.|TRBD1|TRBV25-1|TRBJ2-1
TGTGCCAGCCGCGAGGGGGGACAGGGGTGGTTCTTC
CASREGGQGWFF
>.|TRBD1|TRBV7-2|TRBJ1-5
TGTGCCAGCAGCCCCGGGACAGTGGCCAATCAGCCCCAGCATTTT
CASSPGTVANQPQHF
>.|TRBD2|TRBV10-3|TRBJ2-5
TGTGCCATCAGTGAGTCCGGGGGGGCAAAGACCCAGTACTTC
CAISESGGAKTQYF
>few|TRBD1|TRBV30|TRBJ1-1
TGTGCCTGGAGTACGACAGGGCACACTGAAGCTTTCTTT
CAWSTTGHTEAFF
>.|TRBD2|TRBV6-6|TRBJ2-3
TGTGCCAGCAGGAACGAGCGGGGTAACACAGATACGCAGTATTTT
CASRNERGNTDTQYF
>.|.|TRBV20-1|TRBJ1-1
TGCAGTGCCGGTGGCTCTGGTGAAGCTTTCTTT
CSAGGSGEAFF
>.|TRBD1|TRBV5-1|TRBJ1-3
TGCGCCAGCAGCTTAGAGGGGGCGCGCGGAAACACCATATATTTT
CASSLEGARGNTIYF
>.|.|TRBV19|TRBJ2-5
TGTGCCAGTTCAGGGGTAGAGACCCAGTACTTC
CASSGVETQYF
>.|TRBD1|TRBV19|TRBJ1-5
TGTGCCAGTAGTATAGATCGGGGGACAGGGGATATGCATTTT
CASSIDRGTGDMHF
>.|TRBD1|TRBV7-2|TRBJ1-1
TGTGCCAGCAGCTTTACTGGGACAGCTGAAGCTTTCTTT
CASSFTGTAEAFF